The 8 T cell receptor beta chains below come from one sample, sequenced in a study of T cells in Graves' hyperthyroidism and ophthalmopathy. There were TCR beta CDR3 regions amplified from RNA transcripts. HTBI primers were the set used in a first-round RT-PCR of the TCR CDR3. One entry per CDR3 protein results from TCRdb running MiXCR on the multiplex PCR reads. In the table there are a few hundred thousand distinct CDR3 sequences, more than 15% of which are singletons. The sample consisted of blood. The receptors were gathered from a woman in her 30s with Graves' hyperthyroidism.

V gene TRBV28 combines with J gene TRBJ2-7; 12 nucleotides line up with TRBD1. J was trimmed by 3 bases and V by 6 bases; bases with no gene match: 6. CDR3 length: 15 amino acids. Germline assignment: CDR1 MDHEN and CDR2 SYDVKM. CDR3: CASRAGTGGFYEQYF. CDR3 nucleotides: TGTGCCAGCAGGGCAGGGACAGGGGGCTTCTACGAGCAGTACTTC.

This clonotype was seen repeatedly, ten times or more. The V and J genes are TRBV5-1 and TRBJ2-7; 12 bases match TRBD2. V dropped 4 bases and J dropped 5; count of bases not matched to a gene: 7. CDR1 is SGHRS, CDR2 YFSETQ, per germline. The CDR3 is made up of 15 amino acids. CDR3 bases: TGCGCCAGCAGCCTAACTAGCGGGAGGTTCGACGAGCAGTACTTC. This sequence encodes CASSLTSGRFDEQYF. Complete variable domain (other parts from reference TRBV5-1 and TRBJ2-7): KAGVTQTPRYLIKTRGQQVTLSCSPISGHRSVSWYQQTPGQGLQFLFEYFSETQRNKGNFPGRFSGRQFSNSRSEMNVSTLELGDSALYLCASSLTSGRFDEQYFGPGTRLTVT.

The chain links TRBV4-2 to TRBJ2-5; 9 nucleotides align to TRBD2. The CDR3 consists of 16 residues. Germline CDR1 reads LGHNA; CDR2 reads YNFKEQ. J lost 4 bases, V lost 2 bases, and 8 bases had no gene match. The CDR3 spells CASSQSRGLAPETQYF. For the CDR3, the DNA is TGTGCCAGCAGCCAATCGAGGGGACTAGCCCCAGAGACCCAGTACTTC.

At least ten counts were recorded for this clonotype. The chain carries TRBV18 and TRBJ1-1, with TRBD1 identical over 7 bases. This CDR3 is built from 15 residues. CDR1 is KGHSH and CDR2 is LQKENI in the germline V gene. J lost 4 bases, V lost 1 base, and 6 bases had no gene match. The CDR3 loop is CASSPQTGRATEAFF. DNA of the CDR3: TGTGCCAGCTCACCACAGACAGGGCGGGCCACTGAAGCTTTCTTT.

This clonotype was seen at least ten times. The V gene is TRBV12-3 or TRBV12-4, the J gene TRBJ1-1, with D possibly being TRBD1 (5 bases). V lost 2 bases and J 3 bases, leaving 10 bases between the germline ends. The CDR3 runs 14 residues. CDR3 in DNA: TGTGCCAGCAGTTTACAGGGCTGGCACACTGAAGCTTTCTTT. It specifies CASSLQGWHTEAFF.

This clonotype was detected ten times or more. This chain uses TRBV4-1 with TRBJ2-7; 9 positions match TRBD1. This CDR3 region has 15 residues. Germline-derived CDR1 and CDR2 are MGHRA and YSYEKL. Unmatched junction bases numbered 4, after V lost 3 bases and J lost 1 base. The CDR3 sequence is CASSQRGTGSYEQYF. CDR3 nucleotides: TGCGCCAGCAGCCAGAGAGGGACAGGGTCCTACGAGCAGTACTTC.

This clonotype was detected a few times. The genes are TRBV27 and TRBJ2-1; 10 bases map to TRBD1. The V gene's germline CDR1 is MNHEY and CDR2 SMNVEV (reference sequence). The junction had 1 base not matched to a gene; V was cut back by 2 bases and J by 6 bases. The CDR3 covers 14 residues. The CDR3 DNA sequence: TGTGCCAGCAGTTTAGGACAGGGGGTCAATGAGCAGTTCTTC. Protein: CASSLGQGVNEQFF.

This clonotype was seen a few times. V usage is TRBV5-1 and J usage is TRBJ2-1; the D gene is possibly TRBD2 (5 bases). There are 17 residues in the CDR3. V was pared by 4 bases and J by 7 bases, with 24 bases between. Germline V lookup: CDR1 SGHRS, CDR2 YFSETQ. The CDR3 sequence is CASSPRGLGRRPNEQFF. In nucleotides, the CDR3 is TGCGCCAGCAGCCCTCGGGGTCTAGGGCGGAGGCCGAATGAGCAGTTCTTC.